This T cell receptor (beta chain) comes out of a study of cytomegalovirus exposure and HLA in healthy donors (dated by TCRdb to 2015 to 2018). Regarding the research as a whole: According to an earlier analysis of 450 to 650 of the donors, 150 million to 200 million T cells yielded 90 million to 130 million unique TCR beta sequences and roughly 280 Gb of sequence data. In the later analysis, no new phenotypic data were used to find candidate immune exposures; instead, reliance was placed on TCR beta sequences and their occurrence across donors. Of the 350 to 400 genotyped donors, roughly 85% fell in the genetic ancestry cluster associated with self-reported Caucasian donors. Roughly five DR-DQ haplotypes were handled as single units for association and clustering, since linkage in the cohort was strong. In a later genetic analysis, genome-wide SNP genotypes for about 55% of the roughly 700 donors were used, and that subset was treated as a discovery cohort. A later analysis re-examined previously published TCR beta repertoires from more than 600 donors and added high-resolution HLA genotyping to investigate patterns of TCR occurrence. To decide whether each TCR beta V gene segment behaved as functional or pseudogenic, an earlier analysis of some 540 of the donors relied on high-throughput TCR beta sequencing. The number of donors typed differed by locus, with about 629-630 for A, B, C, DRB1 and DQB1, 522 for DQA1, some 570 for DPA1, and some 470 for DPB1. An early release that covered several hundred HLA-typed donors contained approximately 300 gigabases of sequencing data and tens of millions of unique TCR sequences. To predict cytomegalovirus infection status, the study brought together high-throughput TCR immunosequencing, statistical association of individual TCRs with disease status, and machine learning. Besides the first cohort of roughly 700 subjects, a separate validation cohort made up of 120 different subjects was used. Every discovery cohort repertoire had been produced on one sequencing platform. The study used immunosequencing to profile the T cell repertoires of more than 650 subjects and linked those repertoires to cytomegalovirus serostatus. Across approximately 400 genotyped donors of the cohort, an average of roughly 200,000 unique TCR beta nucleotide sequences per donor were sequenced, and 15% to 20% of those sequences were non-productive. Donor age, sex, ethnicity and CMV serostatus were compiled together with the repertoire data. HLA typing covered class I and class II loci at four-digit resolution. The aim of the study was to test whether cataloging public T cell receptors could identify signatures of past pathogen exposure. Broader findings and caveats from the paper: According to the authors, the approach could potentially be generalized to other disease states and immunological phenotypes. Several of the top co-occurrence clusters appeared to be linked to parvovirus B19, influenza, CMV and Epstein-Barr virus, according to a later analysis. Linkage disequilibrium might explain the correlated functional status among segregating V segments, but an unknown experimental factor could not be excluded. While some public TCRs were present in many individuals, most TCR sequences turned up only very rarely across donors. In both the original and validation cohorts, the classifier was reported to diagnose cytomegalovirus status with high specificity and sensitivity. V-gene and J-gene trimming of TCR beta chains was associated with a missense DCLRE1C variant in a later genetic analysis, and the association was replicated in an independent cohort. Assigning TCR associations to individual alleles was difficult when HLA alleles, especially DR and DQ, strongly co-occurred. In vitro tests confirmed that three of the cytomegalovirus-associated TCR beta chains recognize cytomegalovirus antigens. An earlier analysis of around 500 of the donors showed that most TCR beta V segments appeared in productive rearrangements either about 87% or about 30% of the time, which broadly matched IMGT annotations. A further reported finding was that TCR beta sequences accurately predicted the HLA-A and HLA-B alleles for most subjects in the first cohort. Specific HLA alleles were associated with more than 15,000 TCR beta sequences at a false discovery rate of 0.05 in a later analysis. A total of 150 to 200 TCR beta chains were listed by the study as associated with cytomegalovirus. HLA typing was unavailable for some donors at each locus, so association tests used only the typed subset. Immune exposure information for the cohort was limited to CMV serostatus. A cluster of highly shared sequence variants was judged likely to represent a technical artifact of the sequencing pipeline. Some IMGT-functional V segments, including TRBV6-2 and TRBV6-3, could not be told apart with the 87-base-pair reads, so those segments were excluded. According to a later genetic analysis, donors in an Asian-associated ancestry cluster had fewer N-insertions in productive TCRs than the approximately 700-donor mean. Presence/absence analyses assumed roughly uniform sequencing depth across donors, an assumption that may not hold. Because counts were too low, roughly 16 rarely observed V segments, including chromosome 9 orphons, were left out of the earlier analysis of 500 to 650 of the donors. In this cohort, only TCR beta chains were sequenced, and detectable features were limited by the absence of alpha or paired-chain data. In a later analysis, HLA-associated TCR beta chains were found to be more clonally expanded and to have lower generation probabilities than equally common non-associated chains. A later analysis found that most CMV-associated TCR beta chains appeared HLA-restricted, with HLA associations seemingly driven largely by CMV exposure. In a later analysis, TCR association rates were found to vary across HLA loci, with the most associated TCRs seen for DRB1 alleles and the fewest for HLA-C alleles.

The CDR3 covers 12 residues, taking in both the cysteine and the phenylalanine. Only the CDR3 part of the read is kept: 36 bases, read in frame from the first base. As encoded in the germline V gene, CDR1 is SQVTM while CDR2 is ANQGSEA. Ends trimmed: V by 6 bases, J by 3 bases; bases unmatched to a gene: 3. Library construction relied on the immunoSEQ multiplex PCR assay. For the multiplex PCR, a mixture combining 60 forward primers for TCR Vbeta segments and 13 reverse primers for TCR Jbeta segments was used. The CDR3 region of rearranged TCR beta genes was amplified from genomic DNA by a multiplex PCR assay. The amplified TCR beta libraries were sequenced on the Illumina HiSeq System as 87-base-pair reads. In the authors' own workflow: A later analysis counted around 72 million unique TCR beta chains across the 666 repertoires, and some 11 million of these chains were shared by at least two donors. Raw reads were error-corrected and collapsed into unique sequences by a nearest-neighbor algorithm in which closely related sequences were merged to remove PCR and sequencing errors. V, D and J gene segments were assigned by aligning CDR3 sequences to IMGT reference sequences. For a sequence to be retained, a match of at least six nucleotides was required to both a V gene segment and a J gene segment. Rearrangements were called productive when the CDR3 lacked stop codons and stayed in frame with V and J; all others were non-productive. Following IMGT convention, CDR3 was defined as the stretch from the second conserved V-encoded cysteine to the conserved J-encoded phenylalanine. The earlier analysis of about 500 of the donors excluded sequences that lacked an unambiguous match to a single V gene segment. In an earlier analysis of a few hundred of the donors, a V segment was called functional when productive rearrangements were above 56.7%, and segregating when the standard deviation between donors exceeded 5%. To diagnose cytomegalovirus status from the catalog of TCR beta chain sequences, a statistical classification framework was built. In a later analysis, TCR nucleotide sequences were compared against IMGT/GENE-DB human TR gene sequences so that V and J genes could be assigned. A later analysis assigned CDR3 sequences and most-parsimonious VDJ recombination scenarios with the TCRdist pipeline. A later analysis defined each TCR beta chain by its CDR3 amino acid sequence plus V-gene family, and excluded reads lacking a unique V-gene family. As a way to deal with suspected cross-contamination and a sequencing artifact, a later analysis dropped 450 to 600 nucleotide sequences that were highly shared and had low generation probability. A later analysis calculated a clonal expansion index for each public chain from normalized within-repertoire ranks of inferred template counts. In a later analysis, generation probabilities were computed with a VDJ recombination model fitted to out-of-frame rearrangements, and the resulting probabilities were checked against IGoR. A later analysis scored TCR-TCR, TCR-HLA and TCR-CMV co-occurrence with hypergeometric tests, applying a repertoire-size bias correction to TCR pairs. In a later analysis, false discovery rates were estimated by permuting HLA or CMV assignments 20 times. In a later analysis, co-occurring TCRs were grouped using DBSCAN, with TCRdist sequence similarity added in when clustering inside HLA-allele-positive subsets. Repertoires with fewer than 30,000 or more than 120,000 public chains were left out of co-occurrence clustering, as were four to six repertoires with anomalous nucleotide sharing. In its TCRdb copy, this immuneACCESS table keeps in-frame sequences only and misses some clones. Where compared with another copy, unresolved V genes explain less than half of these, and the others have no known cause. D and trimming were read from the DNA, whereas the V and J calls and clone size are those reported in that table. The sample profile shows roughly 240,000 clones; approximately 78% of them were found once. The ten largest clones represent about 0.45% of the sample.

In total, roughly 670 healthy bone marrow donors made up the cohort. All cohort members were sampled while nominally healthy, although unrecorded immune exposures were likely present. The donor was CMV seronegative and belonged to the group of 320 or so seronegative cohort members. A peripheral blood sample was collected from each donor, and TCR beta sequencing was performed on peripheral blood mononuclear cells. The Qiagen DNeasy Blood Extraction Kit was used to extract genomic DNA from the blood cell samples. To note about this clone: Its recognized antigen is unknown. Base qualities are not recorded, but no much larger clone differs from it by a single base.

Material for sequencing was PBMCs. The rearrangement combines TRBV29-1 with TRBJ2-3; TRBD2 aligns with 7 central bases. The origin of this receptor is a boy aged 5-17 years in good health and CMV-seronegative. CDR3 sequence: CSVVGGTDTQYF. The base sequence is TGCAGCGTGGTCGGGGGGACAGATACGCAGTATTTT.